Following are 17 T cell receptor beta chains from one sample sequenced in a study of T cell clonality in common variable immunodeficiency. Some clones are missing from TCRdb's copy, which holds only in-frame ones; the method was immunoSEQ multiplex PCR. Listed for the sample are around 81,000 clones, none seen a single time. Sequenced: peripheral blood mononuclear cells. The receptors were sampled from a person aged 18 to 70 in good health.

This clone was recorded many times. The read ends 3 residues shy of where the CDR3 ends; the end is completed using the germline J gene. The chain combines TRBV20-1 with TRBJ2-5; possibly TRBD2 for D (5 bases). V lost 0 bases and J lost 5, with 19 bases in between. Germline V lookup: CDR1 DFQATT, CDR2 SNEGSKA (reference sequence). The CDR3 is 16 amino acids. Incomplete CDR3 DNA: TGCAGTGCTAGAGATCTTTCCGCGGGTTGGGCGGAGACC. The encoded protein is CSARDLSAGWAET. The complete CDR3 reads CSARDLSAGWAETQYF.

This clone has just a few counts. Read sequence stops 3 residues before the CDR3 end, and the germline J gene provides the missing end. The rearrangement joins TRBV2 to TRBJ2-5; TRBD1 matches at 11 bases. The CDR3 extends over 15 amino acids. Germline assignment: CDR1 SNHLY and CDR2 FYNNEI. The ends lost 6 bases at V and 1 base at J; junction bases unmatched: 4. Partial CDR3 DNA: TGTGCCAGCAGGGGACAGGGGGGCGTCCAAGAGACC. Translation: CASRGQGGVQET. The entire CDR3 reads CASRGQGGVQETQYF.

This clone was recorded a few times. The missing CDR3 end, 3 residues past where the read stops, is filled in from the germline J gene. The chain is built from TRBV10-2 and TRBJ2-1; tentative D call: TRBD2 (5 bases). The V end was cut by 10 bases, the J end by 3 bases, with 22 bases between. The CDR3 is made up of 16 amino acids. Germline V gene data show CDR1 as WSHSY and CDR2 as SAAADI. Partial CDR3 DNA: TGCGCCACCCACCGGGGAGACGGGCTGAGCTACAATGAG. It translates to CATHRGDGLSYNE. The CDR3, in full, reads CATHRGDGLSYNEQFF.

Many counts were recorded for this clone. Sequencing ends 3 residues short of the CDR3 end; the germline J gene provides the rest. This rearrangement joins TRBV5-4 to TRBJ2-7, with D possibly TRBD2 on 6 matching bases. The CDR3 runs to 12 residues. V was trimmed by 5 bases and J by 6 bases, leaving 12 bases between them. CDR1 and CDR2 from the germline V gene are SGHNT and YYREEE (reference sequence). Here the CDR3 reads CASSHQGGEQYF. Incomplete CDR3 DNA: TGTGCCAGCAGTCACCAGGGAGGCGAG. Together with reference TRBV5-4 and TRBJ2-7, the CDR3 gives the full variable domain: ETGVTQSPTHLIKTRGQQVTLRCSSQSGHNTVSWYQQALGQGPQFIFQYYREEENGRGNFPPRFSGLQFPNYSSELNVNALELDDSALYLCASSHQGGEQYFGPGTRLTVT.

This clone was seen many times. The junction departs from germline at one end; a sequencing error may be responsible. The sequenced CDR3 bases are TGCGCCAGCAGCCTGACTAGCGGGAAAGAGACC. It codes for CASSLTSGKET. The full CDR3 is CASSLTSGKETQYF. V usage is TRBV4-2 and J usage is TRBJ2-5; 11 bases match TRBD2. The sequence runs out 3 residues before the end of the CDR3; the remainder is reconstructed from the germline J gene. Germline CDR1 reads LGHNA; CDR2 reads YNFKEQ. CDR3 size: 14 residues.

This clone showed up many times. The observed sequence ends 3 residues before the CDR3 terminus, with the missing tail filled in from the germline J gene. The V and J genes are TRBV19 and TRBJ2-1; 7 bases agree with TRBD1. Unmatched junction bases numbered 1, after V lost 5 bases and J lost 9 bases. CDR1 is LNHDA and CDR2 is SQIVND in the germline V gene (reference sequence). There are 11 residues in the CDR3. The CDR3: CASSQGVEQFF. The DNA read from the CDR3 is TGTGCCAGTAGTCAGGGGGTTGAG. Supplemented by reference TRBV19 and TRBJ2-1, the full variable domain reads DGGITQSPKYLFRKEGQNVTLSCEQNLNHDAMYWYRQDPGQGLRLIYYSQIVNDFQKGDIAEGYSVSREKKESFPLTVTSAQKNPTAFYLCASSQGVEQFFGPGTRLTVL.

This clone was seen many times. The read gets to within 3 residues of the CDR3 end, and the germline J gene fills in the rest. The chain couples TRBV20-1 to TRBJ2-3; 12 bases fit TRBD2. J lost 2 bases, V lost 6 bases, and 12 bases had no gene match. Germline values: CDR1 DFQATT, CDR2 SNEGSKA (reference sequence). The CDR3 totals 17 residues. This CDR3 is CSAETSGRVTYTDTQYF. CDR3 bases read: TGCAGTGCCGAGACTAGCGGGAGAGTTACTTACACAGATACG.

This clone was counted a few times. The chain's CDR3 is CASSWRSETQYF. The sequenced part of the CDR3 DNA is TGTGCCAGCAGCTGGCGGTCGGAGACC. The rearrangement links TRBV11-2 to TRBJ2-5, with D unclear. The CDR3 end lies 3 residues beyond the end of the read and is filled in from the germline J gene. V was pared by 4 bases and J by 5 bases, with 8 bases between. CDR1 is SGHAT and CDR2 is FQNNGV in the germline V gene. The CDR3 contains 12 residues.

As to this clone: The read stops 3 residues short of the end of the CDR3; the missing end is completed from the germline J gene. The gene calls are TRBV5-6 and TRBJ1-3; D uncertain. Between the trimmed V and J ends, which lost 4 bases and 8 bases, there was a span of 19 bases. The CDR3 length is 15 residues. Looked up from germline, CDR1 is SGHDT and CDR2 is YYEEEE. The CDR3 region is CASSLRLRLLDTIYF. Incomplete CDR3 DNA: TGTGCCAGCAGCCTCCGACTGAGATTATTAGACACC.

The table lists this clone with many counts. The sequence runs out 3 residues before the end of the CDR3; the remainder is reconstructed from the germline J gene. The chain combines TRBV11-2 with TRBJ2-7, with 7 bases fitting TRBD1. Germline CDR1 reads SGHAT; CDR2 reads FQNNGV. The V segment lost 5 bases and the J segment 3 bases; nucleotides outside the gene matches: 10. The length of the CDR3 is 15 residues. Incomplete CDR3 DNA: TGTGCCAGCAGCGGAAAACAGGGGCCTCACTACGAG. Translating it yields CASSGKQGPHYE. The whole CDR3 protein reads CASSGKQGPHYEQYF.

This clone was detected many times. This CDR3 reads CASSATGWGETQYF. The sequenced CDR3 bases are TGTGCCAGCAGCGCCACAGGGTGGGGGGAGACC. The chain joins TRBV9 to TRBJ2-5; weak D call: TRBD1 (6 bases). The read terminates 3 residues ahead of where the CDR3 ends, so the germline J gene completes it. The CDR3 has 14 residues. In germline, CDR1 is SGDLS, CDR2 YYNGEE. V lost 3 bases, J lost 5 bases, and 14 bases lay in between.

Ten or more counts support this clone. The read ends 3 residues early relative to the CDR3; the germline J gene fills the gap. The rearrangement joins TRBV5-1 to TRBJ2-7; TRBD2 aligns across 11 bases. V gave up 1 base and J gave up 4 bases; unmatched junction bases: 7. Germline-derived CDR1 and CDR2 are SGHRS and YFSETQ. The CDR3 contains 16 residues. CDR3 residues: CASSLISGRAEYEQYF. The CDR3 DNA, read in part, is TGCGCCAGCAGCTTGATTAGCGGGAGGGCCGAATACGAG.

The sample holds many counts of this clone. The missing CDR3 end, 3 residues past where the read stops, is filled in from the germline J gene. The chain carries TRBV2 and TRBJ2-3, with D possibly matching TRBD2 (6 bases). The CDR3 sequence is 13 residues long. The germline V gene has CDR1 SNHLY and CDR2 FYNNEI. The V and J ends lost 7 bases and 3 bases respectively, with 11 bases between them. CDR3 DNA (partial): TGTGCCAGCACCAGCGGGTATACAGATACG. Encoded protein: CASTSGYTDT. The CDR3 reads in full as CASTSGYTDTQYF.

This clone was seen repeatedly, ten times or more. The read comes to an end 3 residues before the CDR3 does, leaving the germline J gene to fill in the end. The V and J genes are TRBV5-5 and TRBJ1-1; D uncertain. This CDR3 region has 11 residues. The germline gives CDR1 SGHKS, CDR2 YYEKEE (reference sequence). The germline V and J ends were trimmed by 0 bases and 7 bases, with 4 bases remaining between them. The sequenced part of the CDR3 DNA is TGTGCCAGCAGCTTGGTCGGTGAA. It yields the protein CASSLVGE. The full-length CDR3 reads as CASSLVGEAFF.

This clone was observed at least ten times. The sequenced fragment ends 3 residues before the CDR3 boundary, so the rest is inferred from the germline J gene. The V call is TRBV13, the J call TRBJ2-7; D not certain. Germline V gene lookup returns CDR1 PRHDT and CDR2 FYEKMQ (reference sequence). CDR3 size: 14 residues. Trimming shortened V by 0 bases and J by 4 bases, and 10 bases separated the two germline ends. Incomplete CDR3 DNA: TGTGCCAGCAGCTTAGGCCTTGGCTTTTACGAG. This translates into CASSLGLGFYE. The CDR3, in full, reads CASSLGLGFYEQYF.

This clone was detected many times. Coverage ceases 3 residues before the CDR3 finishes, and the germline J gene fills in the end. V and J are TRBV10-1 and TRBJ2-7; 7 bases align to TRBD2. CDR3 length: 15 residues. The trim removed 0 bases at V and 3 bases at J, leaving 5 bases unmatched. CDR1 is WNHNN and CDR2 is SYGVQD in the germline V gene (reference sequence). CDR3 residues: CASSESGTNLYEQYF. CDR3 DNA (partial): TGCGCCAGCAGTGAGTCGGGGACTAACCTCTACGAG.

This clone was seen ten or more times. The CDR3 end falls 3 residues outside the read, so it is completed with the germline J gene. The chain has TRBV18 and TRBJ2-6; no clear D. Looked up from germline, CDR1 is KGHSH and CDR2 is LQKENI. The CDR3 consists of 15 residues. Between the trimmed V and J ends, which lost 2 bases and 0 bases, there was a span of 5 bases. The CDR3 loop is CASSPEVSGANVLTF. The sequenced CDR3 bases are TGTGCCAGCTCACCAGAGGTCTCTGGGGCCAACGTC.